This T cell receptor (beta chain) was sequenced during a study of T cell changes during pregnancy in multiple sclerosis. The CDR3 sequence is 14 residues long. V was pared by 1 base and J by 3 bases, with 1 base of the junction left unmatched. Germline values: CDR1 LNHDA, CDR2 SQIVND (reference sequence). Repertoires were generated with immunoSEQ multiplex PCR, while TCRdb's copy carries only in-frame clones and drops some. The sample has about 42,000 clones, roughly nine tenths seen once. The sample consisted of CD4+ T cells from peripheral blood mononuclear cells, taken before pregnancy. The chain combines TRBV19 with TRBJ2-3; TRBD2 matches 7 bases. This TCR derives from a female donor with multiple sclerosis, enrolled in a pregnancy study. The CDR3 spells CASSIGEGTDTQYF. CDR3 DNA: TGTGCCAGTAGTATAGGGGAGGGAACAGATACGCAGTATTTT. Full variable domain (missing parts from reference TRBV19 and TRBJ2-3): DGGITQSPKYLFRKEGQNVTLSCEQNLNHDAMYWYRQDPGQGLRLIYYSQIVNDFQKGDIAEGYSVSREKKESFPLTVTSAQKNPTAFYLCASSIGEGTDTQYFGPGTRLTVL.